This is a list of T cell receptor beta chains from one sample in a study of blood T cell repertoires in COVID-19. Libraries were prepared by immunoSEQ multiplex PCR; TCRdb keeps only in-frame clonotypes and omits some of them. This sample has roughly 100,000 clones, with roughly 79% found just once. Material for sequencing was peripheral blood. These receptors all come from a woman aged 70-85 years with acute or convalescent COVID-19. Both conserved end residues are part of each CDR3. The order of the fields is J gene, V gene, clone size, D gene, CDR3 DNA, CDR3 protein. A D gene is named only where the DNA matches it firmly. Expanded clones are given a class, and other clones once, few, many or no size at all.

TRBJ2-7 TRBV7-6 - - TGTGCCAGCAGCTTGGAGGGGGGGGCGCGCTCCTACGAGCAGTACTTC CASSLEGGARSYEQYF
TRBJ2-1 TRBV5-1 - - TGCGCCAGCAGCCCTGACAGGTCGAGCTCCTACAATGAGCAGTTCTTC CASSPDRSSSYNEQFF
TRBJ2-5 TRBV3-1/TRBV3-2 - - TGTGCCAGCAGCCAAGGGGAGGATAGCCTGGAGACCCAGTACTTC CASSQGEDSLETQYF
TRBJ1-2 TRBV5-5 - - TGTGCCAGCAGCTTGGGGGGAGGCAGGGATTTTAACTATGGCTACACCTTC CASSLGGGRDFNYGYTF
TRBJ2-1 TRBV29-1 few - TGCAGCGTGGAGGGCCCGGGTGCCCTCAATGAGCAGTTCTTC CSVEGPGALNEQFF
TRBJ2-1 TRBV7-9 once TRBD2 TGTGCCAGCAGCTTAGGGGGACTAGCCGGGCAGTTCTTC CASSLGGLAGQFF
TRBJ1-1 TRBV15 once - TGTGCCACCAGCAGAGATCTGCGGGTAATGAACACTGAAGCTTTCTTT CATSRDLRVMNTEAFF
TRBJ2-6 TRBV2 - - TGTGCCAGCAGTGACGGCAGGGTCCTAAGCTCTGGGGCCAACGTCCTGACTTTC CASSDGRVLSSGANVLTF
TRBJ1-6 TRBV6-5 - TRBD1 TGTGCCAGCAGTTACTCGGACAGGGATACTTCACCCCTCCACTTT CASSYSDRDTSPLHF
TRBJ2-5 TRBV5-1 - TRBD2 TGCGCCAGCAGCAAGCCGGGACTAGCGGGGGGACTACGTCTGGAGACCCAGTACTTC CASSKPGLAGGLRLETQYF
TRBJ1-1 TRBV12-3/TRBV12-4 - - TGTGCCAGCACCCAGGGTCTCACTGAAGCTTTCTTT CASTQGLTEAFF
TRBJ2-3 TRBV5-5 - TRBD2 TGTGCCAGCACACGGGAGGGCCGAGGAGCAGATACGCAGTATTTT CASTREGRGADTQYF
TRBJ1-5 TRBV27 once TRBD1 TGTGCCAGCAGCCCGGACAGGGACAATCAGCCCCAGCATTTT CASSPDRDNQPQHF
TRBJ2-1 TRBV7-6 - - TGTGCCAGCAGCTTAGCTGGCGGGATCTTGAAGGGGATAGACAATGAGCAGTTCTTC CASSLAGGILKGIDNEQFF
TRBJ1-2 TRBV3-1/TRBV3-2 - TRBD1 TGTGCCAGCCAGGGGGCTGACTATGGCTACACCTTC CASQGADYGYTF
TRBJ2-5 TRBV7-2 - - TGTGCCAGCAGCCGAGGCCTGCAAGAGACCCAGTACTTC CASSRGLQETQYF
TRBJ1-6 TRBV4-2 - TRBD1 TGTGCCAGCAGCCAAAGGAGCGGGACAGGGGATTCACCCCTCCACTTT CASSQRSGTGDSPLHF
TRBJ2-7 TRBV2 - - TGTGCCAGCAGTCCTAGCTACGAGCAGTACTTC CASSPSYEQYF
TRBJ2-6 TRBV4-3 - TRBD1 TGCGCCAGCAGCCAAGAATTGCAGGGGGCCTCTGGGGCCAACGTCCTGACTTTC CASSQELQGASGANVLTF
TRBJ2-3 TRBV7-9 once TRBD1 TGTGCCAGCAGCTCCTTCCCCCCTAATACAGGGGAAGGGGCAGATACGCAGTATTTT CASSSFPPNTGEGADTQYF
TRBJ2-1 TRBV19 few TRBD2 TGTGCCAGTAGTATACCCACTAGCGCCTCTTACAATGAGCAGTTCTTC CASSIPTSASYNEQFF
TRBJ2-1 TRBV4-2 - - TGTGCCAGCAGCCAAGATCTCCTAGCTTACAATGAGCAGTTCTTC CASSQDLLAYNEQFF
TRBJ2-3 TRBV7-9 - - TGTGCCAGCCGGCCCCAGGCCACCCTGGATACGCAGTATTTT CASRPQATLDTQYF
TRBJ1-2 TRBV30 - - TGTGCCTGGGATCAGAGGTCCGACTATGGCTACACCTTC CAWDQRSDYGYTF
TRBJ2-3 TRBV3-1/TRBV3-2 few TRBD1 TGTGCCAGCAGCCAAGGACCCGGGACAGGGCAAGATACGCAGTATTTT CASSQGPGTGQDTQYF
TRBJ1-4 TRBV7-9 few TRBD1 TGTGCCAGCAGCTCATGGACAGGGAATGAAAAACTGTTTTTT CASSSWTGNEKLFF
TRBJ2-1 TRBV13 - TRBD2 TGTGCCAGCAGCTTACGAGTTTTGCGGGAGGAGCCAAATGAGCAGTTCTTC CASSLRVLREEPNEQFF
TRBJ1-1 TRBV18 few - TGTGCCAGCTCACCGGGGCAGATCATGAACACTGAAGCTTTCTTT CASSPGQIMNTEAFF
TRBJ2-3 TRBV29-1 - TRBD2 TGCAGCGTTGAAGGATTGAGTAGCGGGACAGATACGCAGTATTTT CSVEGLSSGTDTQYF
TRBJ1-1 TRBV29-1 few TRBD1 TGCAGCGTTAGGACAGGGGTGACTGAAGCTTTCTTT CSVRTGVTEAFF
TRBJ1-1 TRBV9 - - TGTGCCAGCAGCGTGGGCAGCCAGAACACTGAAGCTTTCTTT CASSVGSQNTEAFF